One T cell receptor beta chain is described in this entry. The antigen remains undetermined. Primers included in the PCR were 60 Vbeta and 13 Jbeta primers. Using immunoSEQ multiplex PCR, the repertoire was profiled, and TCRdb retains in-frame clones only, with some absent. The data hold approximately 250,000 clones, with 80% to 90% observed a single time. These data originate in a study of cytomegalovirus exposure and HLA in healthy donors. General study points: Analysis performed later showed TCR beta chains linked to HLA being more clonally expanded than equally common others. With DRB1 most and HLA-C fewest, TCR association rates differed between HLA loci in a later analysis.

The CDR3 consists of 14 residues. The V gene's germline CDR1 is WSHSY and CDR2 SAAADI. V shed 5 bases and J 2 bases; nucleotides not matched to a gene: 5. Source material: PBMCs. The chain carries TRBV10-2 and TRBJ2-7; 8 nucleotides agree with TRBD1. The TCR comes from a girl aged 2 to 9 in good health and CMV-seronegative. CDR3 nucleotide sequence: TGCGCCAGCAGTTCTCAGGGGGCGACCTACGAGCAGTACTTC. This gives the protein CASSSQGATYEQYF.